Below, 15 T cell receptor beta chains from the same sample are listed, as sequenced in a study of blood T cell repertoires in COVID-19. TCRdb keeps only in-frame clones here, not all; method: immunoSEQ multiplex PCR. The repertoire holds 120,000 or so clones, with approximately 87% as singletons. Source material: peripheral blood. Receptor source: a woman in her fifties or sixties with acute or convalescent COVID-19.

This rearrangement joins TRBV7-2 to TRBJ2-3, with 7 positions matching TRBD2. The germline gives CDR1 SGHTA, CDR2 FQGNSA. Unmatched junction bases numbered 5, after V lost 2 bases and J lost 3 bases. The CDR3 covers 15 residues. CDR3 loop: CASSLWTGGTDTQYF. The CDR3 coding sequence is TGTGCCAGCAGCTTATGGACGGGAGGTACAGATACGCAGTATTTT.

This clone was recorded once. The CDR3 DNA is TGTGCCAGCAGCCTAGGACAGGGGGCGATCTACGAGCAGTACTTC. It encodes CASSLGQGAIYEQYF. The chain is built from TRBV4-2 and TRBJ2-7, with 11 bases aligning to TRBD1. This CDR3 has 15 residues. Germline lookup yields CDR1 LGHNA and CDR2 YNFKEQ. With 4 bases clipped from V and 3 bases from J, the junction kept 5 bases outside the gene matches.

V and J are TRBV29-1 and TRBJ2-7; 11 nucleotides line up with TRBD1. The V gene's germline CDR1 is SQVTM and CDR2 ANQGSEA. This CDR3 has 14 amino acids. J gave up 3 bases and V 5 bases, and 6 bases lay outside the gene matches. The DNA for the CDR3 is TGCAGCGTTATCTTGGGGACAGGGGGCTACGAGCAGTACTTC. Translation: CSVILGTGGYEQYF.

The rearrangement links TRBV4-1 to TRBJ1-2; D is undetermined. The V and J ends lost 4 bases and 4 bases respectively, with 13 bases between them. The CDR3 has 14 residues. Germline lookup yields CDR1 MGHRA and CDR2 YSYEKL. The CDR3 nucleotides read TGCGCCAGCAGCCGTTACGGGATAGTCTATGGCTACACCTTC. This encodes CASSRYGIVYGYTF.

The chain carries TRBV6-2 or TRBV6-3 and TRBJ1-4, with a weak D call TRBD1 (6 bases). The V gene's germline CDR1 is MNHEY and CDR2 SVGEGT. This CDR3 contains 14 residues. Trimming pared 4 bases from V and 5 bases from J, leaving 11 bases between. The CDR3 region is CASSSVRGNEKLFF. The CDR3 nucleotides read TGTGCCAGCAGTTCCGTCAGGGGAAATGAAAAACTGTTTTTT.

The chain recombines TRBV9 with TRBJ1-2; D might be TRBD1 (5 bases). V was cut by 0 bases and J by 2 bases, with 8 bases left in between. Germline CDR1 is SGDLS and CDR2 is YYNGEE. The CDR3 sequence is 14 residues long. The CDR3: CASSVGEGNYGYTF. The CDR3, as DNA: TGTGCCAGCAGCGTAGGGGAGGGGAACTATGGCTACACCTTC.

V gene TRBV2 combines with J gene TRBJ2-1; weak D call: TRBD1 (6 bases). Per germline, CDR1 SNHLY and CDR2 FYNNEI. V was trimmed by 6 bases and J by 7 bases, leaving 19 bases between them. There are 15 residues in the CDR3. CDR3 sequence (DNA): TGTGCCAGCAGAGAACAAGGGGGTATAGCGAATGAGCAGTTCTTC. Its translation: CASREQGGIANEQFF.

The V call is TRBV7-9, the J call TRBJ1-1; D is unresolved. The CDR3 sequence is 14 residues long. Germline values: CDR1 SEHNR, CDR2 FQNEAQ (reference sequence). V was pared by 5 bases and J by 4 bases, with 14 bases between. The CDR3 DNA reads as TGTGCCAGCAGCCGAATCCTAGAGAGCACTGAAGCTTTCTTT. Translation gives CASSRILESTEAFF.

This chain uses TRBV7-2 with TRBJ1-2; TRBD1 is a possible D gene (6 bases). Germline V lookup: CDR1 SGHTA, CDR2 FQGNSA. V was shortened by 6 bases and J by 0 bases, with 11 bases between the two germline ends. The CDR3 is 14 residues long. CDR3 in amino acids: CASRTTGANYGYTF. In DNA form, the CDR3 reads TGTGCCAGCAGAACGACAGGAGCTAACTATGGCTACACCTTC.

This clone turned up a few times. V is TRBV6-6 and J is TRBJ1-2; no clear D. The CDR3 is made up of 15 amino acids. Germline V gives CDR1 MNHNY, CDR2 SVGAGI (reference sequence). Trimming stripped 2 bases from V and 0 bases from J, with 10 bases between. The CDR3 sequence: CASSYRPLANYGYTF. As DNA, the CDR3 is TGTGCCAGCAGTTACCGGCCGCTAGCTAACTATGGCTACACCTTC.

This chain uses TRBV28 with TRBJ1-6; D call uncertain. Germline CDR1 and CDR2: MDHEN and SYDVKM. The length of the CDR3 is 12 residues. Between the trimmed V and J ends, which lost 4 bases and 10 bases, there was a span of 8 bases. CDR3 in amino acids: CASSSGSSPLHF. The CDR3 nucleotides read TGTGCCAGCAGTTCCGGTAGCTCACCCCTCCACTTT.

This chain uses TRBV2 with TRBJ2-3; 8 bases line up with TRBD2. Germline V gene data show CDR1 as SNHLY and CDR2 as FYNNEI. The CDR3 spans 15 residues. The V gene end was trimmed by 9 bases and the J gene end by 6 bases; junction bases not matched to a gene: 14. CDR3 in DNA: TGTGCCAGGGGGGGAACGAGCGGGAGTTTGGATACGCAGTATTTT. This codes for CARGGTSGSLDTQYF.

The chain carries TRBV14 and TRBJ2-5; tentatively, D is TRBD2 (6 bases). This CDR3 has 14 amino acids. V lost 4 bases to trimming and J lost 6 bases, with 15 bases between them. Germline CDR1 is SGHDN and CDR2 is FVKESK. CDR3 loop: CASSPTSGRKTQYF. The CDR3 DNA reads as TGTGCCAGCAGCCCCACATCGGGGAGGAAGACCCAGTACTTC.

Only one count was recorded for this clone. The CDR3, as DNA: TGCGCCAGCAGCCGGACTAGCGGGGGGGGACAAGAGACCCAGTACTTC. Its translation is CASSRTSGGGQETQYF. The chain links TRBV5-1 to TRBJ2-5, with TRBD2 matching 15 bases. V trimming: 4 bases; J trimming: 2 bases; junction bases outside the gene matches: 3. Germline lookup yields CDR1 SGHRS and CDR2 YFSETQ. The CDR3 consists of 16 residues.

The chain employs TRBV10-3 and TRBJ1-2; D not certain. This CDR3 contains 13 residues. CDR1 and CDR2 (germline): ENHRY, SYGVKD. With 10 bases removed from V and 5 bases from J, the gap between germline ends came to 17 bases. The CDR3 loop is CATLGGRSYGYTF. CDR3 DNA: TGTGCCACCCTGGGAGGTCGGAGTTATGGCTACACCTTC.